These 27 T cell receptor beta chains originate from one sample sequenced in a study of T cell repertoires in cytomegalovirus infection. In TCRdb, the reads were re-called with MiXCR into one record per CDR3 protein. This table has about 900,000 distinct CDR3 sequences, around 30% appearing once. These receptors have no identified antigens. The sequences come from cultured CD8+ T cells from PBMCs, collected from culture after CMV antigen stimulation. These TCRs come from a human donor in good health (CMV status not recorded). Some clones in this sample may be carry-over from other donors' samples.

Only a few counts were recorded for this clonotype. This chain joins TRBV6-5 and TRBJ2-5, with 7 bases that match TRBD1. The V segment lost 0 bases and the J segment 5 bases; nucleotides outside the gene matches: 6. Germline V CDR1 and CDR2: MNHEY, SVGAGI. This CDR3 comprises 15 residues. The CDR3 is CASSYSGTDDETQYF. The CDR3 DNA reads as TGTGCCAGCAGTTACTCGGGGACAGATGACGAGACCCAGTACTTC.

A few counts support this clonotype. The chain uses TRBV12-3 or TRBV12-4 and TRBJ1-5, with TRBD1 matching 10 bases. The CDR3 runs to 14 residues. Unmatched junction bases numbered 4, after V lost 6 bases and J lost 5 bases. In DNA, the CDR3 is TGTGCCAGCAGGGGACAGGGGCGGGATCAGCCCCAGCATTTT. This translates into CASRGQGRDQPQHF.

As concerns this clonotype: Mismatch with germline at one junction end may stem from a read error. Here the CDR3 reads CASSLEGGAGELFF. The CDR3 bases are TGTGCTAGCAGCCTTGAAGGGGGGGCCGGGGAGCTGTTTTTT. The chain links TRBV7-7 to TRBJ2-2, with a tentative D call TRBD2 (7 bases). The CDR3 length is 14 residues. CDR1 SSHAT and CDR2 FNYEAQ come from the germline V gene (reference sequence).

The chain carries TRBV15 and TRBJ2-2; D is uncertain. The germline gives CDR1 LNHNV, CDR2 YYDKDF (reference sequence). V shed 6 bases and J shed 3 bases, with 8 bases lying between them. This CDR3 spans 13 amino acids. The CDR3 spells CATSASHTGELFF. DNA for the CDR3: TGTGCCACCAGTGCCAGCCACACCGGGGAGCTGTTTTTT.

This clonotype was seen more than once but under ten times. J is TRBJ2-7 and V is TRBV4-1, with D uncertain. This CDR3 is 15 amino acids long. Germline V gene sequence: CDR1 MGHRA, CDR2 YSYEKL. The ends were cut back, 1 base at V and 1 base at J, with 11 bases in the middle. In DNA, the CDR3 is TGCGCCAGCAGCCAAGGGGCGTGGGAATCCTACGAGCAGTACTTC. Encoded protein: CASSQGAWESYEQYF.

V usage is TRBV6-4 and J usage is TRBJ2-3; TRBD2 matches 11 bases. The CDR3 consists of 17 residues. In germline, CDR1 is MRHNA, CDR2 SNTAGT. The trim removed 2 bases at V and 2 bases at J, leaving 6 bases unmatched. The CDR3 loop is CASSDTSGGANTDTQYF. In nucleotides, the CDR3 is TGTGCCAGCAGTGACACTAGCGGGGGAGCTAACACAGATACGCAGTATTTT.

This clonotype was detected many times. The chain is built from TRBV7-2 and TRBJ2-1; 9 bases align to TRBD2. CDR1 and CDR2 from the germline V gene are SGHTA and FQGNSA. The CDR3 is 14 residues long. The V segment lost 4 bases and the J segment 8 bases; nucleotides outside the gene matches: 6. The CDR3 region has the DNA TGTGCCAGCAGCTGGGCGGGGGGGCTGGATGAGCAGTTCTTC. It yields the protein CASSWAGGLDEQFF. The full variable domain, with the rest looked up from reference TRBV7-2 and TRBJ2-1, is GAGVSQSPSNKVTEKGKDVELRCDPISGHTALYWYRQSLGQGLEFLIYFQGNSAPDKSGLPSDRFSAERTGGSVSTLTIQRTQQEDSAVYLCASSWAGGLDEQFFGPGTRLTVL.

The rearrangement uses TRBV19 and TRBJ1-5; the D gene is possibly TRBD1 (5 bases). The CDR3 covers 14 residues. V lost 3 bases to trimming and J lost 2 bases, with 8 bases between them. CDR1 LNHDA and CDR2 SQIVND come from the germline V gene (reference sequence). This chain's CDR3 is CASSIGGRNQPQHF. CDR3 DNA sequence: TGTGCCAGTAGTATTGGGGGTCGCAATCAGCCCCAGCATTTT.

The rearrangement links TRBV6-5 to TRBJ1-1; D may be TRBD1 (5 bases). The CDR3 extends over 15 amino acids. Germline loops: CDR1 MNHEY, CDR2 SVGAGI. V was clipped by 6 bases and J by 0 bases, with 14 bases between them. CDR3 DNA: TGTGCCAGCAGACCTTACAGGAGCATGAACACTGAAGCTTTCTTT. Its protein is CASRPYRSMNTEAFF.

This clonotype was seen a handful of times. The V and J genes are TRBV7-9 and TRBJ2-1, with D unclear. The CDR3 extends over 16 amino acids. Germline V gene sequence: CDR1 SEHNR, CDR2 FQNEAQ (reference sequence). The ends were cut back, 5 bases at V and 8 bases at J, with 22 bases in the middle. The chain's CDR3 is CASSPGPSLTHDEQFF. The DNA of the CDR3 is TGTGCCAGCAGCCCCGGGCCGAGCCTAACCCACGATGAGCAGTTCTTC. Full variable domain (outside the CDR3, taken from reference TRBV7-9 and TRBJ2-1): DTGVSQNPRHKITKRGQNVTFRCDPISEHNRLYWYRQTLGQGPEFLTYFQNEAQLEKSRLLSDRFSAERPKGSFSTLEIQRTEQGDSAMYLCASSPGPSLTHDEQFFGPGTRLTVL.

This clonotype showed up just a few times. The chain combines TRBV24-1 with TRBJ1-5; 9 positions match TRBD1. Germline loops: CDR1 KGHDR, CDR2 SFDVKD. After removal of 3 bases from V and 3 bases from J, the junction contained 5 bases not matched to a gene. The CDR3 runs 16 residues. The CDR3 region has the DNA TGTGCCACCAGTGATACCGGGACAGGGAACAATCAGCCCCAGCATTTT. Its translation: CATSDTGTGNNQPQHF.

This clonotype was recorded once. The gene calls are TRBV19 and TRBJ2-1, with 8 bases identical to TRBD2. Germline values: CDR1 LNHDA, CDR2 SQIVND (reference sequence). CDR3 length: 14 amino acids. After removal of 5 bases from V and 6 bases from J, the junction contained 6 bases not matched to a gene. The CDR3 sequence: CASSHFGGGNEQFF. DNA for the CDR3: TGTGCCAGTAGTCATTTCGGGGGGGGCAATGAGCAGTTCTTC. The entire variable domain, with the rest obtained from reference TRBV19 and TRBJ2-1, is as follows: DGGITQSPKYLFRKEGQNVTLSCEQNLNHDAMYWYRQDPGQGLRLIYYSQIVNDFQKGDIAEGYSVSREKKESFPLTVTSAQKNPTAFYLCASSHFGGGNEQFFGPGTRLTVL.

The chain has TRBV12-3 or TRBV12-4 and TRBJ2-1; D not resolved. Between the trimmed V and J ends, which lost 2 bases and 1 base, there was a span of 21 bases. The CDR3 has 19 amino acids. CDR3 region: CASSLSTREGLGSYNEQFF. The CDR3 coding sequence is TGTGCCAGCAGTTTAAGTACCCGAGAAGGGTTGGGATCCTACAATGAGCAGTTCTTC.

In the case of this clonotype: With a much larger clone just one base away, this may be a read error. The gene calls are TRBV7-6 and TRBJ2-1; D is perhaps TRBD1 (5 bases). Germline V gives CDR1 SGHVS, CDR2 FNYEAQ. The CDR3 covers 11 residues. Trimming pared 7 bases from V and 11 bases from J, leaving 12 bases between. CDR3 DNA sequence: TGTGCCAGCAAGCAGGGCCATAAGCAGTTCTTC. Protein sequence: CASKQGHKQFF.

Only a few counts were recorded for this clonotype. A read error may be the cause here, since a much bigger clone is one base away. V and J are TRBV6-5 and TRBJ2-7; 9 bases line up with TRBD1. J was trimmed by 5 bases and V by 5 bases; bases with no gene match: 7. The CDR3 is made up of 14 amino acids. CDR1 MNHEY and CDR2 SVGAGI come from the germline V gene. The CDR3 protein is CASSHRDRDHEQYF. CDR3 nucleotide sequence: TGTGCCAGCAGTCACCGGGACAGGGACCACGAGCAGTACTTC.

This clonotype was seen only a few times. The chain carries TRBV7-9 and TRBJ1-3; 8 nucleotides align to TRBD1. This CDR3 contains 15 residues. Trimming took 7 bases from V and 5 from J; bases not matched to a gene: 10. Germline V gene sequence: CDR1 SEHNR, CDR2 FQNEAQ (reference sequence). CDR3 nucleotide sequence: TGTGCCAGCACCACTCCGGGACAGGAACGAAACACCATATATTTT. It specifies CASTTPGQERNTIYF.

This clonotype has more than one count but fewer than ten. The chain carries TRBV7-6 and TRBJ1-5; the D is unclear. The V gene lost 2 bases and the J gene lost 0 bases, with 11 bases spanning the gap. Germline V CDR1 and CDR2: SGHVS, FNYEAQ. CDR3 length equals 16 residues. The CDR3 nucleotides are TGTGCCAGCAGCTTATATGGACCGTATAGCAATCAGCCCCAGCATTTT. Encoded protein: CASSLYGPYSNQPQHF.

CDR3 protein: CASSSHFEQYF. Written as DNA, the CDR3 is TGTGCCAGTAGTTCTCATTTCGAGCAGTACTTC. The chain employs TRBV19 and TRBJ2-7, with no clear D. The V and J ends lost 5 bases and 6 bases respectively, with 8 bases between them. The V gene's germline CDR1 is LNHDA and CDR2 SQIVND (reference sequence). CDR3 length: 11 residues.

This clonotype was seen a handful of times. The chain employs TRBV27 and TRBJ2-2, with unresolved D. Trimming removed 8 bases from V and 5 bases from J, with 15 bases in between. Germline CDR1 MNHEY, CDR2 SMNVEV (reference sequence). CDR3 length: 14 residues. In DNA form, the CDR3 reads TGTGCCAGCTCGGTTAGAGCGAGAACCGGGGAGCTGTTTTTT. It yields the protein CASSVRARTGELFF.

CDR3 region: CASSYSRTGYIQETQYF. The CDR3 DNA follows: TGTGCCAGCAGTTACTCCAGGACAGGGTACATCCAAGAGACCCAGTACTTC. V usage is TRBV6-5 and J usage is TRBJ2-5, with 8 bases identical to TRBD1. CDR1 is MNHEY, CDR2 SVGAGI, per germline. Trimming cost V 0 bases and J 1 base; bases outside gene matches: 7. The CDR3 consists of 17 residues.

V is TRBV7-9 and J is TRBJ1-5; tentative D call: TRBD1 (5 bases). V lost 3 bases and J 9 bases, leaving 9 bases between the germline ends. The CDR3 extends over 12 amino acids. CDR1 is SEHNR, CDR2 FQNEAQ, per germline (reference sequence). CDR3 nucleotide sequence: TGTGCCAGCAGCTTGCCTCAGGGGCCCCAGCATTTT. Encoded protein: CASSLPQGPQHF.

V and J are TRBV6-1 and TRBJ2-7; perhaps D is TRBD1 or TRBD2 (5 bases each). Per germline, CDR1 MNHNS and CDR2 SASEGT. Trimming left V 6 bases short and J 3 bases short, with 15 bases between. The CDR3 runs to 14 residues. CDR3 nucleotide sequence: TGTGCCAGCAGGGCCCGGGACGGATACTACGAGCAGTACGTC. Translating it yields CASRARDGYYEQYV.

Points on this clonotype: Germline and junction disagree at one end, which may indicate a read error. This sequence joins TRBV7-6 and TRBJ1-4; D is uncertain. The CDR3 runs to 15 residues. CDR1 and CDR2 (germline): SGHVS, FNYEAQ. CDR3 DNA sequence: TGTGCCAGCAGCCCTGGGTGGGGAACTAATGAAAAACAGTTTTTT. Its protein is CASSPGWGTNEKQFF.

The V and J genes are TRBV4-1 and TRBJ2-5, with D possibly called TRBD1 or TRBD2 (5 bases each). The V and J ends lost 4 bases and 2 bases respectively, with 14 bases between them. The germline gives CDR1 MGHRA, CDR2 YSYEKL. CDR3 length: 15 amino acids. This chain's CDR3 is CASSPQPGLQETQYF. CDR3 sequence (DNA): TGCGCCAGCAGCCCCCAACCGGGGCTTCAAGAGACCCAGTACTTC.

This sequence joins TRBV6-6 and TRBJ1-1; D may be TRBD1 (5 bases). This CDR3 is built from 15 residues. CDR1 MNHNY and CDR2 SVGAGI come from the germline V gene (reference sequence). Trimming removed 0 bases from V and 7 bases from J, with 15 bases in between. In DNA form, the CDR3 reads TGTGCCAGCAGTTACTCTGCAGGCAAGGGGATTGAAGCTTTCTTT. Its translation is CASSYSAGKGIEAFF.

This clonotype was seen more than once but under ten times. V gene TRBV25-1 combines with J gene TRBJ1-2; D remains ambiguous. V lost 3 bases to trimming and J lost 8 bases, with 16 bases between them. The length of the CDR3 is 14 residues. Looked up from germline, CDR1 is MGHDK and CDR2 is SYGVNS. The CDR3 DNA sequence: TGTGCCAGCAGTGATGGAACCTCGGGTCAAGGCTACACCTTC. This codes for CASSDGTSGQGYTF.

CDR3 bases: TGTGCCAGCAGTTACAATCAGGGTGAGGACAATGAGCAGTTCTTC. Its translation is CASSYNQGEDNEQFF. The rearrangement uses TRBV6-5 and TRBJ2-1, with a tentative D call TRBD1 (5 bases). CDR1 is MNHEY, CDR2 SVGAGI, per germline. V was shortened by 2 bases and J by 5 bases, with 13 bases between the two germline ends. The CDR3 sequence is 15 residues long.